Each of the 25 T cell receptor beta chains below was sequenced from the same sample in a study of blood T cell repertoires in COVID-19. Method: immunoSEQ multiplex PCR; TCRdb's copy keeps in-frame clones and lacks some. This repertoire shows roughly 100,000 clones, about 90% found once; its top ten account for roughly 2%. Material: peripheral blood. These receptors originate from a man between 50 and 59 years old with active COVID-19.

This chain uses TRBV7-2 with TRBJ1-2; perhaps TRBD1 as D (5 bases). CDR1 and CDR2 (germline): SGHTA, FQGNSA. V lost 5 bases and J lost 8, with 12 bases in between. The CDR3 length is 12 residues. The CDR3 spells CASSPQGWGYTF. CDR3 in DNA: TGTGCCAGCAGCCCGCAGGGCTGGGGCTACACCTTC.

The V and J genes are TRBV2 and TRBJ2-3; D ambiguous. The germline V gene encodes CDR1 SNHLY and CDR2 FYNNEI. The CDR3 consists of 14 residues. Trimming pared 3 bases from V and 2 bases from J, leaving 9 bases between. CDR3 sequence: CASSEIQNTDTQYF. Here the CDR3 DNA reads TGTGCCAGCAGTGAGATACAGAACACAGATACGCAGTATTTT.

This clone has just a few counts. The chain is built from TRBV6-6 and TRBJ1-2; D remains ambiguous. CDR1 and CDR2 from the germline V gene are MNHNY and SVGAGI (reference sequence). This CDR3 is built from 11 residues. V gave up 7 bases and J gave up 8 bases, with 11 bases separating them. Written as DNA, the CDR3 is TGTGCCAGCACCTCCCATGCGGGCTACACCTTC. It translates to CASTSHAGYTF.

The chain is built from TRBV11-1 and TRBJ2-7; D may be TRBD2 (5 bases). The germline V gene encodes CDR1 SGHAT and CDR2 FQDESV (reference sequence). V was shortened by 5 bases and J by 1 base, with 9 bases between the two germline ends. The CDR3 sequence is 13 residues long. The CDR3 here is CASSETISYEQYF. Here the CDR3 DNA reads TGTGCCAGCAGCGAGACTATATCCTACGAGCAGTACTTC.

The chain's CDR3 is CARWASGVYNEQFF. The CDR3 DNA reads TGTGCCAGGTGGGCTAGCGGGGTCTACAATGAGCAGTTCTTC. The chain couples TRBV2 to TRBJ2-1; TRBD2 agrees at 9 bases. The germline gives CDR1 SNHLY, CDR2 FYNNEI. CDR3 length: 14 amino acids. V dropped 9 bases and J dropped 3; count of bases not matched to a gene: 6.

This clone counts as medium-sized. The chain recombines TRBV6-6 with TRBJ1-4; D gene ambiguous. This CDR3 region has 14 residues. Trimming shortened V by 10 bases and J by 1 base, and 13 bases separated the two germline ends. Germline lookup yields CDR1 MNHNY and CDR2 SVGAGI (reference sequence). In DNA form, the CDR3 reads TGTGCCACCCAGCGAGGGATAACTAATGAAAAACTGTTTTTT. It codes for CATQRGITNEKLFF.

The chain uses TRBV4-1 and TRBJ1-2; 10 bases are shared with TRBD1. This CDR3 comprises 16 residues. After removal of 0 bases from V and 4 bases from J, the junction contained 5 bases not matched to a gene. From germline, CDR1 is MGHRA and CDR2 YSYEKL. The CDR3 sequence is CASSQERQGAIYGYTF. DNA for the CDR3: TGCGCCAGCAGCCAAGAAAGACAGGGGGCCATCTATGGCTACACCTTC.

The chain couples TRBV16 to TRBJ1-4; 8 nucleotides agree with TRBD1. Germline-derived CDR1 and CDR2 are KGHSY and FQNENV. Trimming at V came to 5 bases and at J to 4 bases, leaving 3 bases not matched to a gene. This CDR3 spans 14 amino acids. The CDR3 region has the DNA TGTGCCAGCAGCGCGGACAGGGTTAATGAAAAACTGTTTTTT. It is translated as CASSADRVNEKLFF.

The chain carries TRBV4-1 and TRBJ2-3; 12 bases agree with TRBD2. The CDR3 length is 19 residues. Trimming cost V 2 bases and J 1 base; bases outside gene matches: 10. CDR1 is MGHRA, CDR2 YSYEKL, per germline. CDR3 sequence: CASSQPGGLAGMGTDTQYF. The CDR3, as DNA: TGCGCCAGCAGCCAACCAGGAGGACTAGCGGGGATGGGCACAGATACGCAGTATTTT.

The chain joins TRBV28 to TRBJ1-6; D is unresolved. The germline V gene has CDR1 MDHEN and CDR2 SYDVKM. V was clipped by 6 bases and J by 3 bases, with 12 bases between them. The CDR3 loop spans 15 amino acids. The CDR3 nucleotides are TGTGCCAGCAGACCCTCGTGGAGCTATAATTCACCCCTCCACTTT. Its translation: CASRPSWSYNSPLHF.

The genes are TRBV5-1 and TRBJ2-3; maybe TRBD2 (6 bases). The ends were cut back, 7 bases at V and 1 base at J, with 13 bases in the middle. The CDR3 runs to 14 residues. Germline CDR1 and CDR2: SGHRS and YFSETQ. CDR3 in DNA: TGCGCCAGCGGCCGGCGGGGCGGCACAGATACGCAGTATTTT. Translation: CASGRRGGTDTQYF.

Here the CDR3 DNA reads TGTGCCAGCAGCTTGGCCGACAGGGCGGGGGGTGAAAAACTGTTTTTT. It translates to CASSLADRAGGEKLFF. This rearrangement joins TRBV5-4 to TRBJ1-4; TRBD1 aligns across 7 bases. CDR3 length: 16 residues. The germline V gene encodes CDR1 SGHNT and CDR2 YYREEE (reference sequence). Losses at the gene ends were 0 bases for V and 7 bases for J; bases not matched to a gene: 9.

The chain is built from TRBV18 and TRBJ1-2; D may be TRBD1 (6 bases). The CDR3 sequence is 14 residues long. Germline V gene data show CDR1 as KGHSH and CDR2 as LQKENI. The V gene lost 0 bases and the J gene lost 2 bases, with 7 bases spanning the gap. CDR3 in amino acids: CASSPPQGNYGYTF. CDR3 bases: TGTGCCAGCTCACCACCCCAGGGGAACTATGGCTACACCTTC.

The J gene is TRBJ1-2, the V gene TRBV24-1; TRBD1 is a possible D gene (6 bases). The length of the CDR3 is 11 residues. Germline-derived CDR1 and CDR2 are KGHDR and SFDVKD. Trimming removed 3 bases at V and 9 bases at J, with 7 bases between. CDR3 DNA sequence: TGTGCCACCAGTGATGGGACACGCTACACCTTC. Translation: CATSDGTRYTF.

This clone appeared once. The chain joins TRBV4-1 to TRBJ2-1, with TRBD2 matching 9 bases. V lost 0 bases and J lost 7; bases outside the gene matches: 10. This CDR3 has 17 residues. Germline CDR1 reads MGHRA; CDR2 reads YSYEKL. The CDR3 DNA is TGCGCCAGCAGCCAAGATTATAGGGCGGGGGGGAAAAATGAGCAGTTCTTC. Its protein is CASSQDYRAGGKNEQFF.

CDR3 nucleotides: TGTGCCAGTGGGGGGACAGGGAACACCGGGGAGCTGTTTTTT. It translates to CASGGTGNTGELFF. The J gene is TRBJ2-2, the V gene TRBV9, with 8 bases aligning to TRBD1. This CDR3 is 14 amino acids long. Germline values: CDR1 SGDLS, CDR2 YYNGEE. V lost 8 bases and J lost 1; bases outside the gene matches: 4.

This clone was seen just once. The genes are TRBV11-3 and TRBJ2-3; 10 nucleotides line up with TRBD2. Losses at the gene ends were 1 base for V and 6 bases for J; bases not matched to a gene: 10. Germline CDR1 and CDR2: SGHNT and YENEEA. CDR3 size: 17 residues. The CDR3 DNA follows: TGTGCCAGCAGCTTAGGTCTGCTAGCGGGGGTTGGGGATACGCAGTATTTT. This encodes CASSLGLLAGVGDTQYF.

CDR3 residues: CASSDTRRGANVLTF. For the CDR3, the DNA is TGTGCCAGCAGCGACACGCGGAGAGGGGCCAACGTCCTGACTTTC. J is TRBJ2-6 and V is TRBV9; D ambiguous. CDR1 and CDR2 (germline): SGDLS, YYNGEE. The CDR3 has 15 amino acids. The V end was cut by 3 bases, the J end by 4 bases, with 11 bases between.

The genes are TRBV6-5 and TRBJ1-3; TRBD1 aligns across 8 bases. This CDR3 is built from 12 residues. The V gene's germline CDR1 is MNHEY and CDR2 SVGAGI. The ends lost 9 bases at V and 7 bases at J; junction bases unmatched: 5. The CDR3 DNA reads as TGTGCCAGACAGGGGGGAGGTAACACCATATATTTT. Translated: CARQGGGNTIYF.

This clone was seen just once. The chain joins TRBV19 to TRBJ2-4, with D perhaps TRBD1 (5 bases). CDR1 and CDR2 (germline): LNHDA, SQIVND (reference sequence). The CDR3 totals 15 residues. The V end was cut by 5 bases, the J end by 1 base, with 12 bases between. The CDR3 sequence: CASSQQGVAKNIQYF. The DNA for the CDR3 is TGTGCCAGTAGTCAACAAGGGGTGGCCAAAAACATTCAGTACTTC.

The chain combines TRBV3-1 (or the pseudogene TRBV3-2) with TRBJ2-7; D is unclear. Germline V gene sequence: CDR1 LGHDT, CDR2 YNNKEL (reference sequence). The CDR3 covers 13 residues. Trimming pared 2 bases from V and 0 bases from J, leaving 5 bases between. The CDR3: CASSQQDSYEQYF. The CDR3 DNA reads TGTGCCAGCAGCCAACAGGACTCCTACGAGCAGTACTTC.

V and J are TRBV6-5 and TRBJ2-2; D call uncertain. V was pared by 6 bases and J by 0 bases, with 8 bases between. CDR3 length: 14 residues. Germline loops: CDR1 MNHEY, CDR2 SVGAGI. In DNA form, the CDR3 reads TGTGCCAGCAGGGCCTTTACGAACACCGGGGAGCTGTTTTTT. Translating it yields CASRAFTNTGELFF.

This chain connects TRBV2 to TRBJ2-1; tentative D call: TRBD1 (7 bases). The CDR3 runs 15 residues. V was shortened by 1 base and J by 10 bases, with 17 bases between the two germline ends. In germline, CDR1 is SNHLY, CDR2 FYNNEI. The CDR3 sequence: CASSEEEGASVEQFF. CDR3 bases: TGTGCCAGCAGTGAAGAGGAGGGGGCCTCGGTCGAGCAGTTCTTC.

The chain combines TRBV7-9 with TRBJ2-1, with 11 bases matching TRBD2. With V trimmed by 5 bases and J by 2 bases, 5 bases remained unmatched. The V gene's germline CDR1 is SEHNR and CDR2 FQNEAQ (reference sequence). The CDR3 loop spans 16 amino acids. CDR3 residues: CASSHTSGGTYNEQFF. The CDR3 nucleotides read TGTGCCAGCAGCCACACTAGCGGGGGCACCTACAATGAGCAGTTCTTC.

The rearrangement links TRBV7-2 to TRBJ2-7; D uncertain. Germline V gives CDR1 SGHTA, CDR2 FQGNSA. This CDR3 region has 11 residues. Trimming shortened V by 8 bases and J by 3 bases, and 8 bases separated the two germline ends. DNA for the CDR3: TGTGCCAGCGCCAGTTACTACGAGCAGTACTTC. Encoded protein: CASASYYEQYF.